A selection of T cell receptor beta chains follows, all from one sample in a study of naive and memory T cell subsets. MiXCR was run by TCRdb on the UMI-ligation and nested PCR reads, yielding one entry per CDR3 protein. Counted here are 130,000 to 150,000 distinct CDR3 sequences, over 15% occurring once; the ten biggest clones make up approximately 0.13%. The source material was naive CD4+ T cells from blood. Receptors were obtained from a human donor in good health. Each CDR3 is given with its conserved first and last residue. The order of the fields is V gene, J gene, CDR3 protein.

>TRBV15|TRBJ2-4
CATSRDREPDLAKNIQYF
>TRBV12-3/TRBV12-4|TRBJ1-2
CASTSKFYGYTF
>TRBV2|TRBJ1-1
CASRATTVNTEAFF
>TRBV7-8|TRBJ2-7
CASSSRSNPYEQYF
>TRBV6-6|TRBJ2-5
CASSFMSGQETQYF
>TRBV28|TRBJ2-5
CASRLSASETQYF
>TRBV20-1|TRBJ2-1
CSAKAARESYNEQFF
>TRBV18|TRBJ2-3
CASSRLDSTDTQYF
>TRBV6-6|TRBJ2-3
CASSYPQREITDTQYF
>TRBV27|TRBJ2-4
CASTPGGRNIQYF
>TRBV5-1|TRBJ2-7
CASSAGQPANEQYF
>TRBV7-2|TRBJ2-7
CASSLARLPYEQYF
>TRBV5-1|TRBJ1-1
CASSLDPVNTEAFF
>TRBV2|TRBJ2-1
CATQRLLVSYNEQFF
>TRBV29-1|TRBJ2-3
CSVRTVITDTQYF
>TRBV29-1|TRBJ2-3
CSVTSGITDTQYF